Below, 18 T cell receptor beta chains from the same sample are listed, as sequenced in a study of regulatory dendritic cells for organ transplantation. Method: immunoSEQ multiplex PCR; TCRdb's copy keeps in-frame clones and lacks some. This sample yields about 38,000 clones, of which around nine tenths are seen a single time; 0.11% belongs to the top ten. The sequenced sample was naive CD8+ T cells from blood. Specified subset: CD45RA+ naive T cells. The source of these receptors is a human donor in good health.

DNA of the CDR3: TGTGCCAGCAGCGGGCAGAGAGAGCAGTACTTC. This codes for CASSGQREQYF. The genes are TRBV27 and TRBJ2-7; D is uncertain. The CDR3 sequence is 11 residues long. CDR1 MNHEY and CDR2 SMNVEV come from the germline V gene (reference sequence). The germline V and J ends were trimmed by 6 bases and 7 bases, with 10 bases remaining between them.

V gene TRBV5-8 combines with J gene TRBJ1-5; maybe TRBD1 (5 bases). V was pared by 0 bases and J by 2 bases, with 9 bases between. The CDR3 is 15 residues long. Germline-derived CDR1 and CDR2 are SGHTS and YDEGEE. CDR3 sequence: CASSLEGYGNQPQHF. In DNA, the CDR3 is TGTGCCAGCAGCTTGGAGGGGTACGGCAATCAGCCCCAGCATTTT.

The chain is built from TRBV19 and TRBJ1-1, with unresolved D. This CDR3 comprises 17 residues. Looked up from germline, CDR1 is LNHDA and CDR2 is SQIVND (reference sequence). Trimming stripped 3 bases from V and 0 bases from J, with 17 bases between. The CDR3 protein is CASSIRPYGRMNTEAFF. CDR3 in DNA: TGTGCCAGTAGTATCAGACCCTACGGGCGGATGAACACTGAAGCTTTCTTT. The complete variable domain, with remaining parts taken from reference TRBV19 and TRBJ1-1, reads DGGITQSPKYLFRKEGQNVTLSCEQNLNHDAMYWYRQDPGQGLRLIYYSQIVNDFQKGDIAEGYSVSREKKESFPLTVTSAQKNPTAFYLCASSIRPYGRMNTEAFFGQGTRLTVV.

This chain links TRBV5-1 with TRBJ1-1; 7 nucleotides match TRBD1. V was clipped by 0 bases and J by 1 base; unmatched bases: 0. There are 14 residues in the CDR3. The V gene's germline CDR1 is SGHRS and CDR2 YFSETQ. The CDR3 region has the DNA TGCGCCAGCAGCTTGGACAGGGGGAACACTGAAGCTTTCTTT. Translating gives CASSLDRGNTEAFF.

The chain has TRBV19 and TRBJ2-7; 9 positions agree with TRBD1. In germline, CDR1 is LNHDA, CDR2 SQIVND (reference sequence). Germline trimming cut 0 bases from V and 7 bases from J; bases unmatched to any gene: 7. CDR3 length equals 15 residues. Written as DNA, the CDR3 is TGTGCCAGTAGTATAGATCTGGACAGGGGTGAAGAGCAGTACTTC. It yields the protein CASSIDLDRGEEQYF.

The V and J genes are TRBV4-1 and TRBJ2-1; no reliable D call. CDR3 length: 12 residues. Germline V gives CDR1 MGHRA, CDR2 YSYEKL. Trimming cost V 1 base and J 9 bases, with 7 bases left between them. The CDR3 spells CASSQGYGEQFF. In DNA, the CDR3 is TGCGCCAGCAGCCAAGGATACGGTGAGCAGTTCTTC.

A word on this clone: Other DNA variants within this sample encode the same CDR3. V is TRBV27 and J is TRBJ2-4; D is unresolved. From germline, CDR1 is MNHEY and CDR2 SMNVEV (reference sequence). CDR3 length: 13 residues. The V and J ends lost 6 bases and 4 bases respectively, with 10 bases between them. Here the CDR3 DNA reads TGTGCCAGCAGCCTGGCGGCTAAAAACATTCAGTACTTC. Amino acid sequence: CASSLAAKNIQYF.

V is TRBV11-2 and J is TRBJ2-3; 8 bases fit TRBD2. Germline-derived CDR1 and CDR2 are SGHAT and FQNNGV. Trimming removed 1 base from V and 0 bases from J; junction bases left unmatched: 3. The CDR3 length is 16 residues. CDR3 sequence: CASSLASGGSTDTQYF. CDR3 DNA: TGTGCCAGCAGCTTAGCGTCGGGGGGGAGCACAGATACGCAGTATTTT.

The V and J genes are TRBV7-9 and TRBJ2-7; tentative D call: TRBD1 (6 bases). V lost 3 bases and J 4 bases, leaving 10 bases between the germline ends. Germline CDR1 SEHNR, CDR2 FQNEAQ (reference sequence). There are 13 residues in the CDR3. CDR3 DNA: TGTGCCAGCAGCTTTGGGGGCGGATACGAGCAGTACTTC. Amino acids: CASSFGGGYEQYF.

CDR3 nucleotides: TGTGCCAGCAGCCCCCCGGCGCTAGCAGCCTACAATGAGCAGTTCTTC. This encodes CASSPPALAAYNEQFF. The V call is TRBV9, the J call TRBJ2-1, with TRBD2 as a possible D gene (5 bases). The CDR3 covers 16 residues. V lost 4 bases, J lost 2 bases, and 16 bases lay in between. Germline-derived CDR1 and CDR2 are SGDLS and YYNGEE.

The chain carries TRBV5-6 and TRBJ1-2; no clear D. The CDR3 extends over 12 amino acids. CDR1 is SGHDT and CDR2 is YYEEEE in the germline V gene. The ends were cut back, 2 bases at V and 1 base at J, with 3 bases in the middle. The CDR3 nucleotides are TGTGCCAGCAGCTTCAGTAACTATGGCTACACCTTC. It is translated as CASSFSNYGYTF.

This chain links TRBV13 with TRBJ1-1; 7 bases fit TRBD1. Germline V gene sequence: CDR1 PRHDT, CDR2 FYEKMQ (reference sequence). V was pared by 2 bases and J by 9 bases, with 6 bases of the junction left unmatched. This CDR3 region has 13 residues. CDR3 amino acids: CASSLRTGAQAFF. CDR3 coding DNA: TGTGCCAGCAGCTTAAGGACAGGCGCCCAAGCTTTCTTT.

J is TRBJ2-2 and V is TRBV19, with TRBD1 matching 7 bases. Germline V gives CDR1 LNHDA, CDR2 SQIVND (reference sequence). The CDR3 has 14 residues. V was clipped by 3 bases and J by 5 bases; unmatched bases: 3. CDR3 amino acids: CASSIRGHTGELFF. Written as DNA, the CDR3 is TGTGCCAGTAGTATTAGGGGGCATACCGGGGAGCTGTTTTTT.

This clone was seen a few times. This chain connects TRBV9 to TRBJ1-3, with 7 bases aligning to TRBD1. This CDR3 contains 17 residues. After removal of 4 bases from V and 0 bases from J, the junction contained 10 bases not matched to a gene. The germline gives CDR1 SGDLS, CDR2 YYNGEE. The CDR3: CASSPETGTFSGNTIYF. CDR3 DNA: TGTGCCAGCAGCCCAGAGACAGGGACATTCTCTGGAAACACCATATATTTT. The full variable domain, rest sourced from reference TRBV9 and TRBJ1-3, is DSGVTQTPKHLITATGQRVTLRCSPRSGDLSVYWYQQSLDQGLQFLIQYYNGEERAKGNILERFSAQQFPDLHSELNLSSLELGDSALYFCASSPETGTFSGNTIYFGEGSWLTVV.

The chain links TRBV6-1 to TRBJ1-5, with TRBD1 matching over 7 bases. Germline CDR1 and CDR2: MNHNS and SASEGT. The length of the CDR3 is 14 residues. V lost 5 bases, J lost 4 bases, and 5 bases stayed unmatched. CDR3 DNA: TGTGCCAGCAGTACCGGGACAGCTAATCAGCCCCAGCATTTT. Protein sequence: CASSTGTANQPQHF.

The chain combines TRBV6-1 with TRBJ1-5; D gene uncertain. V was trimmed by 0 bases and J by 3 bases, leaving 15 bases between them. The CDR3 consists of 17 residues. The V gene's germline CDR1 is MNHNS and CDR2 SASEGT. Here the CDR3 DNA reads TGTGCCAGCAGTGAAGCGTGGGGAGTAGGAACCAATCAGCCCCAGCATTTT. Translating it yields CASSEAWGVGTNQPQHF.

V gene TRBV2 combines with J gene TRBJ2-5, with D maybe TRBD2 (6 bases). V was cut by 6 bases and J by 5 bases, with 28 bases left in between. The germline V gene has CDR1 SNHLY and CDR2 FYNNEI. This CDR3 spans 18 amino acids. The CDR3 bases are TGTGCCAGCAGCGGCGACCCGGAAGGGCGGGGCCTGATCGAGACCCAGTACTTC. Its protein is CASSGDPEGRGLIETQYF.

V usage is TRBV5-5 and J usage is TRBJ2-1; 8 positions agree with TRBD2. Germline CDR1 is SGHKS and CDR2 is YYEKEE (reference sequence). There are 16 residues in the CDR3. V shed 0 bases, J shed 4 bases, and the junction held 6 bases outside the gene matches. CDR3 nucleotide sequence: TGTGCCAGCAGCTTGGTCCGGGAGGGATTTTACAATGAGCAGTTCTTC. It is translated as CASSLVREGFYNEQFF.